One and the same sample provided the 23 T cell receptor beta chains below, sequenced in a study of OX40 agonist ivuxolimab in advanced cancers. The method behind the library was the immunoSEQ multiplex PCR assay. Not all clones reach the TCRdb copy of this immuneACCESS table, which keeps in-frame sequences only. Checked studies attribute under half of the gap to unresolved V genes and leave the rest unexplained. Here the sample has 35,000 to 40,000 clones; about 92% occur a single time. Jointly, the top ten make up about a tenth of the sample. The specimen was CD4+ or CD8+ T cells sorted from blood, collected in a trial of the OX40 agonist ivuxolimab. These receptor sequences come from an adult with an advanced solid tumor such as melanoma, head and neck, liver or kidney cancer.

The V call is TRBV6-1, the J call TRBJ1-1; 8 nucleotides match TRBD1. Unmatched junction bases numbered 6, after V lost 5 bases and J lost 4 bases. CDR3 length equals 14 residues. Germline CDR1 MNHNS, CDR2 SASEGT. The CDR3 loop is CASSPGTGGTEAFF. The CDR3 region has the DNA TGTGCCAGCAGTCCCGGGACAGGTGGCACTGAAGCTTTCTTT.

The chain employs TRBV6-5 and TRBJ1-2; no reliable D call. Germline V gives CDR1 MNHEY, CDR2 SVGAGI. Trimming took 0 bases from V and 5 from J, leaving 10 bases between them. This CDR3 is 14 amino acids long. The CDR3 is CASSYSPVYYGYTF. In DNA, the CDR3 is TGTGCCAGCAGTTACTCGCCGGTCTATTATGGCTACACCTTC.

This clone was detected only once. The chain uses TRBV30 and TRBJ1-2, with 7 nucleotides matching TRBD1. The V gene end was trimmed by 3 bases and the J gene end by 8 bases; junction bases not matched to a gene: 9. The CDR3 is 13 amino acids. Looked up from germline, CDR1 is GTSNPN and CDR2 is SVGIG (reference sequence). CDR3 nucleotides: TGTGCCTGGAGGCCTGAGGGGGCAAGGGGCTACACCTTC. It yields the protein CAWRPEGARGYTF.

J is TRBJ2-4 and V is TRBV19; D is unresolved. The CDR3 length is 13 residues. V was pared by 8 bases and J by 9 bases, with 17 bases between. CDR1 and CDR2 (germline): LNHDA, SQIVND (reference sequence). DNA for the CDR3: TGTGCCAGTGCTTACGGAGATTGGGGCATTCAGTACTTC. Protein: CASAYGDWGIQYF.

V gene TRBV30 combines with J gene TRBJ2-1; 11 bases line up with TRBD2. CDR3 size: 14 residues. The V and J ends lost 8 bases and 3 bases, in that order; junction bases with no gene match: 6. Germline V gene sequence: CDR1 GTSNPN, CDR2 SVGIG (reference sequence). CDR3 protein: CARKTSGNYNEQFF. CDR3 coding DNA: TGTGCCCGAAAGACTAGCGGGAACTACAATGAGCAGTTCTTC. The full variable domain, in which reference TRBV30 and TRBJ2-1 provide the parts outside the CDR3, is SQTIHQWPATLVQPVGSPLSLECTVEGTSNPNLYWYRQAAGRGLQLLFYSVGIGQISSEVPQNLSASRPQDRQFILSSKKLLLSDSGFYLCARKTSGNYNEQFFGPGTRLTVL.

J is TRBJ2-1 and V is TRBV9; D unresolved. The V end lost 0 bases, the J end lost 0 bases, and 10 bases lay between the germline ends. Germline V gene sequence: CDR1 SGDLS, CDR2 YYNGEE. The CDR3 sequence is 16 residues long. The CDR3 sequence: CASSVVSVSSYNEQFF. In DNA, the CDR3 is TGTGCCAGCAGCGTAGTATCGGTCTCCTCCTACAATGAGCAGTTCTTC.

This chain links TRBV6-5 with TRBJ1-1; maybe TRBD1 (5 bases). The CDR3 runs 15 residues. Germline V lookup: CDR1 MNHEY, CDR2 SVGAGI. V lost 2 bases and J 1 base, leaving 11 bases between the germline ends. Here the CDR3 reads CASSYGGVSNTEAFF. The CDR3 DNA reads as TGTGCCAGCAGTTACGGAGGGGTTTCGAACACTGAAGCTTTCTTT.

This clone was found once. The CDR3 here is CASVRTGGPKTQYF. The DNA of the CDR3 is TGTGCCAGTGTCAGGACGGGAGGGCCGAAGACCCAGTACTTC. The chain links TRBV2 to TRBJ2-5, with TRBD2 identical over 8 bases. The V gene end was trimmed by 9 bases and the J gene end by 6 bases; junction bases not matched to a gene: 12. The CDR3 runs 14 residues. Germline CDR1 and CDR2: SNHLY and FYNNEI. The variable domain in full, completed from reference TRBV2 and TRBJ2-5, reads EPEVTQTPSHQVTQMGQEVILRCVPISNHLYFYWYRQILGQKVEFLVSFYNNEISEKSEIFDDQFSVERPDGSNFTLKIRSTKLEDSAMYFCASVRTGGPKTQYFGPGTRLLVL.

The rearrangement uses TRBV29-1 and TRBJ2-7; 11 bases fit TRBD1. The CDR3 totals 12 residues. J lost 4 bases, V lost 7 bases, and 3 bases had no gene match. Germline V gives CDR1 SQVTM, CDR2 ANQGSEA. CDR3 region: CSGRDRGYEQYF. The CDR3 DNA is TGCAGCGGTCGGGACAGGGGGTACGAGCAGTACTTC.

The V and J genes are TRBV4-2 and TRBJ2-1; perhaps TRBD1 as D (6 bases). This CDR3 has 12 amino acids. V lost 4 bases and J lost 12, with 13 bases in between. Germline CDR1 and CDR2: LGHNA and YNFKEQ. CDR3 DNA sequence: TGTGCCAGCAGCCCTGGAGCGACAGGGCAGTTCTTC. Its protein product is CASSPGATGQFF.

This clone is deemed medium-sized. The rearrangement joins TRBV7-6 to TRBJ2-2; TRBD2 matches 11 bases. The CDR3 extends over 16 amino acids. Unmatched junction bases numbered 9, after V lost 5 bases and J lost 7 bases. Germline CDR1 reads SGHVS; CDR2 reads FNYEAQ. This CDR3 is CASSITSGRSVGELFF. The CDR3 bases are TGTGCCAGCAGCATTACTAGCGGGAGAAGTGTCGGGGAGCTGTTTTTT. Full variable domain (remainder filled in from reference TRBV7-6 and TRBJ2-2): GAGVSQSPRYKVTKRGQDVALRCDPISGHVSLYWYRQALGQGPEFLTYFNYEAQQDKSGLPNDRFSAERPEGSISTLTIQRTEQRDSAMYRCASSITSGRSVGELFFGEGSRLTVL.

This rearrangement joins TRBV25-1 to TRBJ1-2; D possibly corresponds to TRBD1 (6 bases). Trimming took off 3 bases at V and 2 bases at J, with 16 bases between the two ends. The CDR3 runs to 16 residues. The germline gives CDR1 MGHDK, CDR2 SYGVNS. DNA for the CDR3: TGTGCCAGCAGTGATAATCCCTCGACAGGAAACTATGGCTACACCTTC. Protein product: CASSDNPSTGNYGYTF.

This sequence joins TRBV19 and TRBJ1-6, with D tentatively TRBD1 (5 bases). The V gene's germline CDR1 is LNHDA and CDR2 SQIVND (reference sequence). Deletions cut 5 bases from V and 6 bases from J, with 17 bases between. The CDR3 is made up of 16 amino acids. CDR3 sequence reads: CASSATGTLGNSPLHF. The DNA for the CDR3 is TGTGCCAGTAGTGCCACCGGGACCTTGGGTAATTCACCCCTCCACTTT.

The chain carries TRBV29-1 and TRBJ2-1; 7 nucleotides line up with TRBD1. J was trimmed by 3 bases and V by 2 bases; bases with no gene match: 4. The CDR3 loop spans 14 amino acids. Germline values: CDR1 SQVTM, CDR2 ANQGSEA. This CDR3 reads CSVESGTVYNEQFF. CDR3 DNA sequence: TGCAGCGTTGAAAGTGGGACAGTCTACAATGAGCAGTTCTTC.

This clone has only a few counts. V usage is TRBV2 and J usage is TRBJ2-5, with 7 bases fitting TRBD2. The CDR3 is 14 residues long. CDR1 and CDR2 (germline): SNHLY, FYNNEI. The V segment lost 7 bases and the J segment 1 base; nucleotides outside the gene matches: 6. CDR3 in amino acids: CASTGGDSQETQYF. CDR3 nucleotide sequence: TGTGCCAGCACGGGGGGAGATTCCCAAGAGACCCAGTACTTC.

This clone was picked up one time. The CDR3 nucleotides are TGCGCCAGCAGCCCCCGGACACAGAACACCGGGGAGCTGTTTTTT. Translation: CASSPRTQNTGELFF. This sequence joins TRBV5-1 and TRBJ2-2; D might be TRBD1 (5 bases). V lost 4 bases and J 1 base, leaving 11 bases between the germline ends. This CDR3 is built from 15 residues. CDR1 is SGHRS and CDR2 is YFSETQ in the germline V gene.

V is TRBV27 and J is TRBJ2-1, with D possibly called TRBD1 or TRBD2 (6 bases each). V lost 8 bases to trimming and J lost 8 bases, with 16 bases between them. The length of the CDR3 is 13 residues. The V gene's germline CDR1 is MNHEY and CDR2 SMNVEV (reference sequence). The CDR3 region has the DNA TGTGCCAGCCGGGGATTGGGGGGCGATGAGCAGTTCTTC. This translates into CASRGLGGDEQFF.

The V gene is TRBV5-1, the J gene TRBJ1-2; 8 bases line up with TRBD1. CDR1 is SGHRS, CDR2 YFSETQ, per germline. With V trimmed by 0 bases and J by 4 bases, 14 bases remained unmatched. This CDR3 has 18 residues. CDR3 region: CASSLGGPGTGGIYGYTF. Here the CDR3 DNA reads TGCGCCAGCAGCTTGGGAGGTCCGGGGACAGGTGGAATCTATGGCTACACCTTC.

In this sample, this clone turned up a few times. The CDR3, as DNA: TGTGCCAGCAGTTACGATCCAGGGGGCTACTATGGCTACACCTTC. It specifies CASSYDPGGYYGYTF. The rearrangement links TRBV6-5 to TRBJ1-2; 8 bases fit TRBD1. Germline V gene lookup returns CDR1 MNHEY and CDR2 SVGAGI. This CDR3 has 15 amino acids. Germline trimming cut 2 bases from V and 3 bases from J; bases unmatched to any gene: 5.

The rearrangement joins TRBV28 to TRBJ1-2; D not resolved. Germline V gene lookup returns CDR1 MDHEN and CDR2 SYDVKM. The CDR3 covers 12 residues. The V end was cut by 4 bases, the J end by 0 bases, with 3 bases between. CDR3 region: CASSSPNYGYTF. The CDR3 bases are TGTGCCAGCAGTTCCCCTAACTATGGCTACACCTTC.

V is TRBV5-1 and J is TRBJ2-7; 7 nucleotides align to TRBD1. This CDR3 spans 13 amino acids. Unmatched junction bases numbered 0, after V lost 0 bases and J lost 3 bases. Germline assignment: CDR1 SGHRS and CDR2 YFSETQ. The CDR3 DNA follows: TGCGCCAGCAGCTTGGACAGGGGCTACGAGCAGTACTTC. It translates to CASSLDRGYEQYF.

Only a few counts were recorded for this clone. CDR3 loop: CASSHPRGTGELFF. CDR3 bases: TGCGCCAGCAGCCACCCCCGGGGCACCGGGGAGCTGTTTTTT. The chain joins TRBV4-1 to TRBJ2-2; D possibly corresponds to TRBD2 (5 bases). The CDR3 contains 14 residues. Trimming left V 3 bases short and J 4 bases short, with 9 bases between. The V gene's germline CDR1 is MGHRA and CDR2 YSYEKL.

This chain links TRBV7-9 with TRBJ1-2; a weak D match, TRBD1 (5 bases). The CDR3 covers 16 residues. The V and J ends lost 3 bases and 4 bases respectively, with 18 bases between them. Germline assignment: CDR1 SEHNR and CDR2 FQNEAQ (reference sequence). CDR3 DNA: TGTGCCAGCAGCTTCCCACAGGAAAGGAACCCCTATGGCTACACCTTC. It specifies CASSFPQERNPYGYTF. Full variable domain (rest looked up from reference TRBV7-9 and TRBJ1-2): DTGVSQNPRHKITKRGQNVTFRCDPISEHNRLYWYRQTLGQGPEFLTYFQNEAQLEKSRLLSDRFSAERPKGSFSTLEIQRTEQGDSAMYLCASSFPQERNPYGYTFGSGTRLTVV.